The T cell receptor (beta chain) described here comes from a study of human T cells and chemical hapten exposure. Study information: Across its approximately 25 weeks, the study gave patients weekly diphenylcyclopropenone doses to the scalp. Cases of alopecia areata, totalis or universalis occurred in a predominantly female patient group.

Noted time point: patch test 2, 6 weeks after DPC sensitization. The treatment denotes: therapeutic diphenylcyclopropenone sensitization with weekly scalp DPC. TCRdb itself ran the RACE reads through MiXCR, one entry per CDR3 protein. The table shows more than 90,000 distinct CDR3 sequences, with approximately 10% occurring only once. This clonotype came up many times. The CDR3 sequence is 13 residues long. The germline V gene encodes CDR1 MNHEY and CDR2 SVGEGT. V was shortened by 3 bases and J by 1 base, with 3 bases between the two germline ends. The sample in question was whole blood, obtained in connection with sensitization to the hapten diphenylcyclopropenone (DPC). J is TRBJ2-2 and V is TRBV6-2 or TRBV6-3; unclear D gene. This TCR came from a woman between 40 and 50 years old with alopecia areata. Some clones in this sample may be carry-over from other donors' samples. The CDR3: CASSYKNTGELFF. CDR3 in DNA: TGTGCCAGCAGTTATAAGAACACCGGGGAGCTGTTTTTT.